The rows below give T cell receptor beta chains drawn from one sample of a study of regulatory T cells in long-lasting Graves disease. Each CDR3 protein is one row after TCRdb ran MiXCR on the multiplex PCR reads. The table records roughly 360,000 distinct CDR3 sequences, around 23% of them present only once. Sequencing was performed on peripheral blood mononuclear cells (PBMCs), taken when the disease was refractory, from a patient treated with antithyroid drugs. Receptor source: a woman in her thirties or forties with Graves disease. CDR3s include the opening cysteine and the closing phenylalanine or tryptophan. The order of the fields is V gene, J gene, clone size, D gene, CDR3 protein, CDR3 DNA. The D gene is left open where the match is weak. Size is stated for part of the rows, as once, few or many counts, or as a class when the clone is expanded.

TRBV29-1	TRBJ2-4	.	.	CSVLWPDKNIQYF	TGCAGCGTTTTGTGGCCAGATAAAAACATTCAGTACTTC
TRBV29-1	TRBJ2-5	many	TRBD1	CSVEVGTGIQETQYF	TGCAGCGTTGAAGTGGGGACAGGTATCCAAGAGACCCAGTACTTC
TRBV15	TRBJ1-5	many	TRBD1	CATSRGSGQGEQPQHF	TGTGCCACCAGCAGAGGATCTGGACAGGGAGAACAGCCCCAGCATTTT
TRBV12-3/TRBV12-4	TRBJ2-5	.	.	CASGEGDSSMKTQYF	TGTGCCAGCGGCGAGGGGGACTCATCTATGAAGACCCAGTACTTC
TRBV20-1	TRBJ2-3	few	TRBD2	CSASIAGGRADTQYF	TGCAGTGCTAGTATAGCGGGAGGTCGGGCAGATACGCAGTATTTT
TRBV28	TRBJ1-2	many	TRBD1	CASSLPDRDYGYTF	TGTGCCAGCAGTTTACCGGACAGGGACTATGGCTACACCTTC
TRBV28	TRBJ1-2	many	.	CASSLGGAVDYTF	TGTGCCAGCAGTTTAGGGGGGGCGGTCGACTACACCTTC
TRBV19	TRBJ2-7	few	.	CASSWGESYEQYF	TGTGCCAGTAGTTGGGGGGAATCCTACGAGCAGTACTTC
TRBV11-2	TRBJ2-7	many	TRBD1	CASSLVRTGAYEQYF	TGTGCCAGCAGCTTAGTTAGGACAGGGGCTTACGAGCAGTACTTC
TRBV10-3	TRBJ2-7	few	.	CATLNLKGEQYF	TGTGCCACCCTTAACTTAAAAGGCGAGCAGTACTTC
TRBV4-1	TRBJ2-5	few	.	CASSPLQSETQYF	TGCGCCAGCAGTCCGCTCCAGTCAGAGACCCAGTACTTC
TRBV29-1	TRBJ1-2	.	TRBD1	CSVDRGTGVGYTF	TGCAGCGTTGACCGTGGGACAGGGGTCGGCTACACCTTC
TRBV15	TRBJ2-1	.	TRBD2	CATSREPAGIYNEQFF	TGTGCCACCAGCAGAGAGCCAGCGGGAATCTACAATGAGCAGTTCTTC
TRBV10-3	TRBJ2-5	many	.	CAIRATGTKETQYF	TGTGCCATCAGGGCCACCGGGACAAAAGAGACCCAGTACTTC
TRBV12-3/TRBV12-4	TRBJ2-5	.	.	CASSLAGLVGETQYF	TGTGCCAGCAGTCTCGCCGGGCTAGTTGGGGAGACCCAGTACTTC
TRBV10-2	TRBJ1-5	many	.	CASRSGGVRNQPQHF	TGCGCCAGCAGGAGTGGGGGCGTGCGCAATCAGCCCCAGCATTTT
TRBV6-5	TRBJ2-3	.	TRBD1	CASSYGTGGLDTQYF	TGTGCCAGCAGTTACGGGACAGGGGGCTTAGATACGCAGTATTTT
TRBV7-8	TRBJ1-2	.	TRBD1	CASSIGTGAESYGYTF	TGTGCCAGCAGCATAGGGACAGGGGCTGAATCTTATGGCTACACCTTC
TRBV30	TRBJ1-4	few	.	CAWSSRFYEKLFF	TGTGCCTGGAGTTCAAGGTTTTATGAAAAACTGTTTTTT
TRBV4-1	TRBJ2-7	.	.	CASSQGGGNPYEQYF	TGCGCCAGCAGCCAAGGAGGAGGGAATCCCTACGAGCAGTACTTC
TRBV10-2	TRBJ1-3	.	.	CASSESFPGNTIYF	TGCGCCAGCAGTGAGTCCTTCCCCGGAAACACCATATATTTT
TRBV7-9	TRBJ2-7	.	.	CASSLEFGVLEQYF	TGTGCCAGCAGCTTAGAATTCGGTGTACTCGAGCAGTACTTC
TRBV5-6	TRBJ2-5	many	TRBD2	CASSLPLAGLQETQYF	TGTGCCAGCAGCTTACCACTAGCGGGACTCCAAGAGACCCAGTACTTC
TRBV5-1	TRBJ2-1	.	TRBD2	CASSLERLAELNEQFF	TGTGCCAGCAGCTTAGAGAGACTAGCGGAGCTCAATGAGCAGTTCTTC
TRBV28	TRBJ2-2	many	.	CASSYRGPGELFF	TGTGCCAGCAGTTACCGGGGCCCCGGGGAGCTGTTTTTT
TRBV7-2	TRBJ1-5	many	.	CASSSLGGFNQPQHF	TGTGCCAGCAGCTCCTTAGGGGGATTCAATCAGCCCCAGCATTTT
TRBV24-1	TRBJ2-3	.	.	CATSDNRAGTDTQYF	TGTGCCACCAGTGATAACAGGGCGGGAACAGATACGCAGTATTTT
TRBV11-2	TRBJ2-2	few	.	CASSSFKQKYTGELFF	TGTGCCAGCAGCTCCTTTAAACAGAAATACACCGGGGAGCTGTTTTTT
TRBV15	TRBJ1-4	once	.	CATSPGATNEKLFF	TGTGCCACCAGTCCAGGGGCGACTAATGAAAAACTGTTTTTT
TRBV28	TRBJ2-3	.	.	CASRKAGGTDTQYF	TGTGCCAGCAGAAAGGCCGGCGGCACAGATACGCAGTATTTT
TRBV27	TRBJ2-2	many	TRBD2	CASSTGLATNTGELFF	TGTGCCAGCAGTACGGGACTAGCTACGAACACCGGGGAGCTGTTTTTT
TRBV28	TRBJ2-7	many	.	CASSLYREISYEQYF	TGTGCCAGCAGTTTGTACAGGGAGATCTCCTACGAGCAGTACTTC
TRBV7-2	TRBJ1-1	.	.	CASTRAKWGDKNTEAFF	TGTGCCAGCACACGAGCAAAATGGGGGGACAAGAACACTGAAGCTTTCTTT
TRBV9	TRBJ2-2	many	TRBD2	CASSATSGANTGELFF	TGTGCCAGCAGCGCTACTAGCGGCGCGAACACCGGGGAGCTGTTTTTT
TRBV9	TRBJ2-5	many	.	CASSSKSGAQETQYF	TGTGCCAGCAGCTCTAAGTCCGGGGCCCAAGAGACCCAGTACTTC
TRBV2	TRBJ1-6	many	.	CASSVSRANSPLHF	TGTGCCAGCAGTGTTTCCAGGGCAAATTCACCCCTCCACTTT
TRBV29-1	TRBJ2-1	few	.	CSVPSSGQYNEQFF	TGCAGCGTTCCCTCTAGCGGACAGTACAATGAGCAGTTCTTC
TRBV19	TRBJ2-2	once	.	CASSIRGLNTGELFF	TGTGCCAGTAGTATCCGGGGCTTGAACACCGGGGAGCTGTTTTTT
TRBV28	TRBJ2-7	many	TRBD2	CASKETSGDEYF	TGTGCCAGCAAGGAGACTAGCGGAGACGAGTACTTC
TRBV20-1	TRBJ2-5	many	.	CSIRTGKETQYF	TGCAGTATTAGGACGGGTAAAGAGACCCAGTACTTC
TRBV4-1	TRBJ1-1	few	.	CASSPTTNTEAFF	TGCGCCAGCAGCCCTACAACGAACACTGAAGCTTTCTTT
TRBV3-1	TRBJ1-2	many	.	CASSRWGDGYTF	TGTGCCAGCAGCAGGTGGGGCGATGGCTACACCTTC
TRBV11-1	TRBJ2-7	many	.	CASSRSEDEQYF	TGTGCCAGCAGCCGATCCGAGGACGAGCAGTACTTC
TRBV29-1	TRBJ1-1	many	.	CSVERASTEAFF	TGCAGCGTTGAAAGGGCGAGCACTGAAGCTTTCTTT
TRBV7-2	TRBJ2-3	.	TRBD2	CASSLVREGLNTQYF	TGTGCCAGCAGCTTAGTACGGGAGGGCCTGAATACGCAGTATTTT
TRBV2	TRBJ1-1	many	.	CASSGGGLNTEAFF	TGTGCCAGCAGTGGTGGCGGCCTGAACACTGAAGCTTTCTTT
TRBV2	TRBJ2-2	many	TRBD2	CASSPYGTSGKNTGELFF	TGTGCCAGCAGTCCATACGGGACTAGCGGGAAGAACACCGGGGAGCTGTTTTTT
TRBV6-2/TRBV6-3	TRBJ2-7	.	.	CASSCSKGHEQYF	TGTGCCAGCAGTTGCTCGAAGGGCCACGAGCAGTACTTC
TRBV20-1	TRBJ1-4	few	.	CSAREANNEKLFF	TGCAGTGCTAGGGAGGCAAATAATGAAAAACTGTTTTTT
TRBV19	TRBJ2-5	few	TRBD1	CATGTGRETQYF	TGTGCCACCGGGACAGGGAGGGAGACCCAGTACTTC
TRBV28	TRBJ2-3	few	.	CASSLDGVDTQYF	TGTGCCAGCAGTTTAGATGGGGTTGATACGCAGTATTTT
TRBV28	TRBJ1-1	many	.	CASSLDQGSNTEAFF	TGTGCCAGCAGTTTAGATCAGGGCTCAAACACTGAAGCTTTCTTT
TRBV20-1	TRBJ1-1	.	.	CSAPNSVKDTEAFF	TGCAGTGCCCCGAATTCGGTTAAGGACACTGAAGCTTTCTTT
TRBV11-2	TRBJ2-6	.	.	CASSSIQDSSGANVLTF	TGTGCCAGCAGCTCAATACAAGACAGCTCTGGGGCCAACGTCCTGACTTTC
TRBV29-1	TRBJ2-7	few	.	CSVVVAGDSYEQYF	TGCAGCGTTGTAGTCGCAGGGGACTCCTACGAGCAGTACTTC
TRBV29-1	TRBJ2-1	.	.	CSVTNEGGWQFF	TGCAGCGTCACCAACGAGGGGGGGTGGCAGTTCTTC
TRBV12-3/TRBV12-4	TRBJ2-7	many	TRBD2	CASSTAGDFYEQYF	TGTGCCAGCAGTACAGCGGGAGATTTCTACGAGCAGTACTTC